This T cell receptor (beta chain) is drawn from a study of T cell repertoires in cytomegalovirus infection. From the reads, TCRdb called clonotypes with MiXCR, one entry per CDR3 protein. This table holds approximately 260,000 distinct CDR3 sequences, 22% found once. V was shortened by 4 bases and J by 1 base, with 20 bases between the two germline ends. Per the germline V gene, CDR1 is SEHNR and CDR2 is FQNEAQ (reference sequence). The CDR3 is 18 amino acids. This clonotype appeared many times. Antigen: not known. This sequence originates from a human donor in good health (CMV status not recorded). Some clones in this sample may be carry-over from other donors' samples. Here the sequenced sample was cultured PBMCs, taken from culture after CMV antigen stimulation. The genes are TRBV7-9 and TRBJ1-5; the D is unclear. As DNA, the CDR3 is TGTGCCAGCAGCTACACCTCTTCGGATCTTCGGAGCAATCAGCCCCAGCATTTT. Amino acid sequence: CASSYTSSDLRSNQPQHF. The full variable domain, rest sourced from reference TRBV7-9 and TRBJ1-5, is DTGVSQNPRHKITKRGQNVTFRCDPISEHNRLYWYRQTLGQGPEFLTYFQNEAQLEKSRLLSDRFSAERPKGSFSTLEIQRTEQGDSAMYLCASSYTSSDLRSNQPQHFGDGTRLSIL.